The rows below give T cell receptor beta chains drawn from one sample of a study of T cell changes during pregnancy in multiple sclerosis. Clones were sequenced by immunoSEQ multiplex PCR, and TCRdb holds only the in-frame ones, with some missing. Here the sample spans around 19,000 clones, approximately 90% being singletons. Sample: CD8+ T cells from peripheral blood mononuclear cells, taken in the third trimester of pregnancy. These receptors all come from a female donor in good health, enrolled as a control in a pregnancy study. Both conserved end residues are part of each CDR3.

V gene	J gene	CDR3 protein
TRBV7-8	TRBJ2-1	CASSLILPRGGIVNEQFF
TRBV4-3	TRBJ2-1	CASSQDQGYYNEQFF
TRBV30	TRBJ1-3	CAWSGGRDRPLNTIYF
TRBV15	TRBJ2-7	CATSRDTGGSYEQYF
TRBV7-9	TRBJ2-1	CASSLGGRNEQFF
TRBV15	TRBJ2-3	CATSIRAADTQYF
TRBV9	TRBJ2-7	CASRDHPTRLAGHYEQYF
TRBV27	TRBJ1-1	CASTFSGTLNTEAFF
TRBV7-9	TRBJ2-5	CASSLGPRGSGETQYF
TRBV5-1	TRBJ2-1	CASSNDRGPYNEQFF
TRBV7-9	TRBJ2-1	CASRVGRGQQFF
TRBV4-1	TRBJ1-1	CASSQGSTTDWFGTEAFF
TRBV9	TRBJ1-1	CASSVGSGTEAFF
TRBV18	TRBJ1-2	CASSPFRGTYYGYTF
TRBV27	TRBJ2-7	CASSLGRGPYEQYF
TRBV6-4	TRBJ2-3	CASSPSGGASDTQYF
TRBV4-1	TRBJ2-7	CASSPGTSSSYEQYF
TRBV7-9	TRBJ1-1	CASSSAAREGFF
TRBV6-5	TRBJ2-7	CASSPTGVESYEQYF
TRBV15	TRBJ1-1	CATSKWGGNTEAFF
TRBV10-3	TRBJ1-2	CAISESLGGYGYTF
TRBV19	TRBJ1-2	CASSTYFGEPGQGSTYGYTF
TRBV7-3	TRBJ2-2	CASSSTGGGGELFF
TRBV19	TRBJ2-1	CASSATSGSYNEQFF
TRBV18	TRBJ1-1	CASSPGQIILLNTEAFF
TRBV27	TRBJ2-1	CASSFVAGVEQFF
TRBV7-9	TRBJ2-1	CASRTSGRYNEQFF
TRBV7-8	TRBJ2-1	CASSLALAGGYNEQFF
TRBV15	TRBJ2-7	CATSSAIQLAGGPQGDEQYF
TRBV28	TRBJ2-1	CASIEREENEQFF
TRBV7-8	TRBJ2-3	CASSYGTSNTDTQYF
TRBV5-3	TRBJ1-2	CARSNQTANYGYTF
TRBV6-4	TRBJ2-3	CASSDSGGAGLETQYF
TRBV11-2	TRBJ2-5	CASSSERVASGRGTQYF
TRBV21-1	TRBJ2-1	CASAGCSTDTNEQFF
TRBV7-9	TRBJ2-7	CASSFDGYEQYF
TRBV5-1	TRBJ2-2	CASMASGRSGELFF